A selection of T cell receptor beta chains follows, all from one sample in a study of T cell clones after liver transplantation. Libraries were prepared by immunoSEQ multiplex PCR; TCRdb keeps only in-frame clonotypes and omits some of them. The table has around 60,000 clones, roughly two thirds seen once. This specimen was CD4+ T cells from blood, taken before liver transplant. These receptors all come from a human donor who received a liver transplant. CDR3s include the opening cysteine and the closing phenylalanine or tryptophan. Fields, in order: V gene, D gene, J gene, clone size, CDR3 protein, CDR3 DNA. A D gene is named only where the DNA matches it firmly. Size values are once, few and many counts, or a class for expanded clones, and some rows have none.

>TRBV30|NA|TRBJ2-6|few
CAWSSGANVLTF
TGTGCCTGGAGTTCGGGGGCCAACGTCCTGACTTTC
>TRBV6-6|TRBD1|TRBJ1-1|NA
CASSSRQGNTEAFF
TGTGCCAGCAGTTCCCGACAGGGGAACACTGAAGCTTTCTTT
>TRBV6-4|NA|TRBJ2-6|NA
CASSVGGSGANVLTF
TGTGCCAGCAGTGTCGGGGGCTCTGGGGCCAACGTCCTGACTTTC
>TRBV5-6|TRBD2|TRBJ2-3|NA
CASSEGLAGSFDTQYF
TGTGCCAGCAGCGAGGGACTAGCGGGCTCGTTTGATACGCAGTATTTT
>TRBV2|TRBD1|TRBJ1-6|NA
CASTGQGHSPLHF
TGTGCCAGCACCGGACAGGGGCATTCACCCCTCCACTTT
>TRBV7-9|NA|TRBJ2-2|NA
CAPGRNTPNTGELFF
TGTGCCCCAGGTCGCAACACCCCGAACACCGGGGAGCTGTTTTTT
>TRBV5-6|NA|TRBJ2-7|NA
CATNRQAYEQYF
TGTGCCACCAACCGGCAGGCCTACGAGCAGTACTTC
>TRBV7-2|TRBD1|TRBJ1-1|NA
CASSPFLFRTGHTEAFF
TGTGCCAGCAGTCCGTTCCTTTTTAGGACAGGGCACACTGAAGCTTTCTTT
>TRBV9|TRBD1|TRBJ2-6|NA
CASSVGPGTGLGANVLTF
TGTGCCAGCAGCGTGGGTCCCGGGACAGGGCTTGGGGCCAACGTCCTGACTTTC
>TRBV7-3|NA|TRBJ1-6|few
CASALRGGNSPLHF
TGTGCCAGCGCCCTTAGGGGAGGGAATTCACCCCTCCACTTT
>TRBV7-3|NA|TRBJ1-4|few
CASSLRGSRWDEKLFF
TGTGCCAGCAGCTTAAGAGGATCGCGGTGGGATGAAAAACTGTTTTTT
>TRBV2|NA|TRBJ2-7|NA
CATSKGLNRQIYSEQYF
TGTGCCACCTCAAAGGGCCTTAATAGACAGATATATTCCGAGCAGTACTTC
>TRBV11-2|TRBD1|TRBJ2-7|few
CASSVDRDYEQYF
TGTGCCAGCAGTGTGGACAGGGACTACGAGCAGTACTTC
>TRBV27|NA|TRBJ1-6|few
CASTPGDHNSPLHF
TGTGCCAGCACCCCGGGGGACCATAATTCACCCCTCCACTTT
>TRBV28|TRBD1|TRBJ1-5|many
CASIIQGAGNQPQHF
TGTGCCAGCATCATTCAGGGGGCAGGCAATCAGCCCCAGCATTTT
>TRBV5-8|TRBD1|TRBJ1-5|NA
CASSWGQGQPQHF
TGTGCCAGCAGCTGGGGACAGGGTCAGCCCCAGCATTTT
>TRBV6-5|NA|TRBJ1-2|NA
CASSYAGPYGYTF
TGTGCCAGCAGTTACGCAGGGCCCTATGGCTACACCTTC
>TRBV2|NA|TRBJ2-1|NA
CATVLRERVYNEQFF
TGTGCCACCGTGTTGAGGGAAAGGGTCTACAATGAGCAGTTCTTC
>TRBV30|NA|TRBJ1-5|NA
CAWSWGGVQQPQHF
TGTGCCTGGAGTTGGGGGGGGGTTCAACAGCCCCAGCATTTT
>TRBV9|TRBD2|TRBJ2-1|NA
CASSPQRGAYNEQFF
TGTGCCAGCAGCCCCCAGCGGGGGGCGTACAATGAGCAGTTCTTC
>TRBV6-6|NA|TRBJ1-5|NA
CATMGREANQPQHF
TGTGCCACCATGGGCAGGGAGGCGAATCAGCCCCAGCATTTT
>TRBV7-2|NA|TRBJ1-1|NA
CASTLGGTEAFF
TGTGCCAGCACCCTAGGCGGAACTGAAGCTTTCTTT
>TRBV14|TRBD1|TRBJ2-2|few
CASSPHRGEGTGELFF
TGTGCCAGCAGCCCTCACAGGGGAGAAGGGACCGGGGAGCTGTTTTTT
>TRBV7-2|TRBD2|TRBJ2-7|NA
CASSSFHLSGGGTYEQYF
TGTGCCAGCAGCTCATTTCATTTAAGCGGGGGTGGAACTTACGAGCAGTACTTC
>TRBV30|NA|TRBJ1-2|NA
CAWSVYTNYGYTF
TGTGCCTGGAGTGTATACACAAACTATGGCTACACCTTC
>TRBV28|NA|TRBJ1-3|few
CASTPRGLNSGNTIYF
TGTGCCAGCACCCCAAGGGGATTAAACTCTGGAAACACCATATATTTT
>TRBV6-5|TRBD2|TRBJ2-5|NA
CASSRKRGGQETQYF
TGTGCCAGCAGTCGAAAACGGGGGGGGCAAGAGACCCAGTACTTC
>TRBV28|NA|TRBJ2-3|NA
CASRGQGFQEARAYTQYF
TGTGCCAGCAGGGGTCAGGGTTTCCAGGAAGCCCGCGCGTATACGCAGTATTTT
>TRBV7-2|NA|TRBJ2-3|NA
CASSPDSLGTDTQYF
TGTGCCAGCAGCCCGGACAGCCTGGGCACAGATACGCAGTATTTT
>TRBV4-2|NA|TRBJ2-2|many
CASSHGAGAGELFF
TGTGCCAGCAGCCATGGGGCAGGTGCGGGGGAGCTGTTTTTT
>TRBV11-2|NA|TRBJ2-6|NA
CASSLSGYRVNSGANVLTF
TGTGCCAGCAGCTTAAGCGGTTACAGGGTTAACTCTGGGGCCAACGTCCTGACTTTC
>TRBV29-1|NA|TRBJ1-2|few
CSVEASDSNYGYTF
TGCAGCGTTGAAGCGTCAGATTCTAACTATGGCTACACCTTC
>TRBV11-2|TRBD2|TRBJ2-3|NA
CASSLVLAGGIDTQYF
TGTGCCAGCAGCTTAGTACTAGCGGGGGGGATAGATACGCAGTATTTT
>TRBV6-4|TRBD1|TRBJ1-6|NA
CASSDGQGGNSPLHF
TGTGCCAGCAGTGACGGGCAGGGGGGTAATTCACCCCTCCACTTT
>TRBV28|NA|TRBJ1-2|NA
CASSLVVHGAGAGGYTF
TGTGCCAGCAGTTTAGTCGTCCATGGGGCAGGGGCGGGTGGCTACACCTTC
>TRBV7-2|TRBD1|TRBJ1-4|NA
CASSARDRGLEKLFF
TGTGCCAGCAGCGCCCGGGACAGGGGGCTTGAAAAACTGTTTTTT
>TRBV9|NA|TRBJ1-2|once
CASSRDSSNYGYTF
TGTGCCAGCTCCCGAGACAGCTCTAACTATGGCTACACCTTC
>TRBV5-4|NA|TRBJ1-2|NA
CASSLRGNYGYTF
TGTGCCAGCAGCTTGCGGGGGAACTATGGCTACACCTTC
>TRBV9|NA|TRBJ2-1|NA
CASSPRGALPNEQFF
TGTGCCAGCAGCCCCCGGGGGGCCCTCCCGAATGAGCAGTTCTTC
>TRBV20-1|NA|TRBJ1-1|NA
CSATRAEAFF
TGCAGTGCTACTCGAGCTGAAGCTTTCTTT
>TRBV2|TRBD2|TRBJ2-5|NA
CASRSAGEGETQYF
TGTGCCAGCAGATCAGCGGGGGAAGGGGAGACCCAGTACTTC
>TRBV6-5|TRBD1|TRBJ1-5|NA
CASSPDRDKRAQHF
TGTGCCAGCAGTCCGGACAGGGACAAACGGGCCCAGCATTTT